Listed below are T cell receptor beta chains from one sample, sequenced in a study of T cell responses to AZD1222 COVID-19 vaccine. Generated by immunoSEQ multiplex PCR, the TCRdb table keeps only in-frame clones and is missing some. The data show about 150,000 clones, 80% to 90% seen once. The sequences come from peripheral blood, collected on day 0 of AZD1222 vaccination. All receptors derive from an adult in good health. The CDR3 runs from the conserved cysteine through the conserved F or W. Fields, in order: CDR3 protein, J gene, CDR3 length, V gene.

cdr3_aa: CASSPDNQETQYF
j_call: TRBJ2-5
cdr3_length: 13
v_call: TRBV5-1

cdr3_aa: CASSLGMGGGYGYTF
j_call: TRBJ1-2
cdr3_length: 15
v_call: TRBV11-2

cdr3_aa: CASSLEVGVYGYTF
j_call: TRBJ1-2
cdr3_length: 14
v_call: TRBV5-4

cdr3_aa: CASSPSGPYNEQFF
j_call: TRBJ2-1
cdr3_length: 14
v_call: TRBV3-1/TRBV3-2

cdr3_aa: CASSPGGYTEAFF
j_call: TRBJ1-1
cdr3_length: 13
v_call: TRBV19

cdr3_aa: CASSLGPYNEQFF
j_call: TRBJ2-1
cdr3_length: 13
v_call: TRBV11-2

cdr3_aa: CASSFDRGNQPQHF
j_call: TRBJ1-5
cdr3_length: 14
v_call: TRBV7-2

cdr3_aa: CASSLSMYGELFF
j_call: TRBJ2-2
cdr3_length: 13
v_call: TRBV3-1/TRBV3-2

cdr3_aa: CASSMAGPLSEQYF
j_call: TRBJ2-7
cdr3_length: 14
v_call: TRBV27

cdr3_aa: CASSGAGVETQYF
j_call: TRBJ2-5
cdr3_length: 13
v_call: TRBV9

cdr3_aa: CASSLFAGTEAFF
j_call: TRBJ1-1
cdr3_length: 13
v_call: TRBV28

cdr3_aa: CASSPLVGANTEAFF
j_call: TRBJ1-1
cdr3_length: 15
v_call: TRBV18

cdr3_aa: CASSLGRGTSLDEQFF
j_call: TRBJ2-1
cdr3_length: 16
v_call: TRBV5-1

cdr3_aa: CASSLAGEKYEQYF
j_call: TRBJ2-7
cdr3_length: 14
v_call: TRBV11-2

cdr3_aa: CASSPASGATYNEQFF
j_call: TRBJ2-1
cdr3_length: 16
v_call: TRBV18

cdr3_aa: CASSQVAGVWETQYF
j_call: TRBJ2-5
cdr3_length: 15
v_call: TRBV7-2

cdr3_aa: CASSLGLPGAGNTIYF
j_call: TRBJ1-3
cdr3_length: 16
v_call: TRBV11-2

cdr3_aa: CASSGEGVTEAFF
j_call: TRBJ1-1
cdr3_length: 13
v_call: TRBV2

cdr3_aa: CASGLRTNQPQHF
j_call: TRBJ1-5
cdr3_length: 13
v_call: TRBV12-5

cdr3_aa: CASSGAGRTAGNEQFF
j_call: TRBJ2-1
cdr3_length: 16
v_call: TRBV10-1

cdr3_aa: CASSFKQGARETQYF
j_call: TRBJ2-5
cdr3_length: 15
v_call: TRBV11-2

cdr3_aa: CASSPTELNYNEQFF
j_call: TRBJ2-1
cdr3_length: 15
v_call: TRBV18

cdr3_aa: CASSAQNSYEQYF
j_call: TRBJ2-7
cdr3_length: 13
v_call: TRBV14

cdr3_aa: CATSRGGDYNEQFF
j_call: TRBJ2-1
cdr3_length: 14
v_call: TRBV15

cdr3_aa: CASSHEQFF
j_call: TRBJ2-1
cdr3_length: 9
v_call: TRBV21-1

cdr3_aa: CASSEQGGTNEKLFF
j_call: TRBJ1-4
cdr3_length: 15
v_call: TRBV2

cdr3_aa: CASSPGLNYGYTF
j_call: TRBJ1-2
cdr3_length: 13
v_call: TRBV14

cdr3_aa: CASKATSGSKVLYEQYF
j_call: TRBJ2-7
cdr3_length: 17
v_call: TRBV27

cdr3_aa: CASSYSHRDRNYGYTF
j_call: TRBJ1-2
cdr3_length: 16
v_call: TRBV6-5

cdr3_aa: CASSRRGAGGTENEQFF
j_call: TRBJ2-1
cdr3_length: 17
v_call: TRBV4-2

cdr3_aa: CAIKGDTYNYEQYF
j_call: TRBJ2-7
cdr3_length: 14
v_call: TRBV10-3